This T cell receptor (beta chain) was captured in a study of blood T cell repertoires in COVID-19. Background on the study: Sample material is recorded as cDNA or gDNA derived from T cells, B-cell-depleted T cells, or PBMCs.

Germline V CDR1 and CDR2: WSHSY, SAAADI. This CDR3 spans 15 amino acids. After removal of 4 bases from V and 1 base from J, the junction contained 5 bases not matched to a gene. TCRdb keeps only in-frame clones here, not all; method: immunoSEQ multiplex PCR. This sample carries 45,000 to 60,000 clones, approximately 81% of them seen once, and the ten largest clones take approximately 12%. The TCR originated in an elderly woman with acute or convalescent COVID-19. V usage is TRBV10-2 and J usage is TRBJ2-5; 8 bases are shared with TRBD1. Sequenced: peripheral blood. CDR3 sequence (DNA): TGCGCCAGCAGTGGGTTGGGACAGGCCCAAGAGACCCAGTACTTC. This translates into CASSGLGQAQETQYF.